This TCR beta chain is from a study of tumor-infiltrating lymphocytes in primary liver carcinoma. General study results and limits: Only about 8-25% of top clones appeared in all five tumor regions.

Co-extracted RNA and DNA came from roughly 21-30 mg of unsorted bulk tissue. Five separate regions per tumor were sampled. CDR1 is SGHRS and CDR2 is YFSETQ in the germline V gene. V shed 4 bases and J 7 bases; nucleotides not matched to a gene: 4. The CDR3 is 12 amino acids. From 500 ng of total RNA, TCR beta-specific cDNA was reverse-transcribed using a constant-region primer. TCR beta libraries came from three nested multiplex PCR rounds using slightly modified ARM-PCR. The study ran its first two PCR rounds for approximately 10 cycles each, using TRBV1-TRBV30 forward primers and a C-beta reverse primer. TCRdb analysed the multiplex PCR reads with MiXCR anew, one entry per CDR3 protein. In the table there are approximately 110,000 distinct CDR3 sequences, 64% of which are singletons. There are many counts of this clonotype. As yet, its antigen is unknown.

The V call is TRBV5-1, the J call TRBJ1-2; 7 bases line up with TRBD1. This TCR was recovered from a woman in her fifties or sixties with primary liver carcinoma and hepatitis B virus infection. Material: liver tumor tissue from sampling region 3. Subset: tumor region T3, left-lateral pole. This CDR3 reads CASSGSGGGYTF. DNA of the CDR3: TGCGCCAGCAGCGGGTCAGGGGGTGGCTACACCTTC.